The 22 T cell receptor beta chains below come from one sample, sequenced in a study of blood T cell repertoires in COVID-19 (TCRdb year 2020). Libraries came from the immunoSEQ multiplex PCR assay. Drawn from immuneACCESS, this table holds only the in-frame rearrangements with V and J called that TCRdb kept. Clones are partly lost; checked studies trace under half to an unresolved V gene and leave the rest unexplained. The sample contains some 350,000 clones, 65% to 85% of them found a single time. In total, the top ten clones hold 3% of the sample. The source material was peripheral blood. The source of these receptors is a man aged 25-40 years with active or convalescent COVID-19.

This chain connects TRBV24-1 to TRBJ2-1; tentative D call: TRBD2 (6 bases). The CDR3 is made up of 12 amino acids. V lost 3 bases and J 12 bases, leaving 11 bases between the germline ends. The germline V gene has CDR1 KGHDR and CDR2 SFDVKD. The chain's CDR3 is CATSDGGLAQFF. In DNA form, the CDR3 reads TGTGCCACCAGTGATGGGGGACTCGCGCAGTTCTTC.

Of note for this clone: One end of the junction is discordant with germline, which a read error may explain. This chain uses TRBV6-6 with TRBJ2-7; maybe TRBD2 (5 bases). The CDR3 runs to 14 residues. Looked up from germline, CDR1 is MNHNY and CDR2 is SVGAGI (reference sequence). This chain's CDR3 is CASTYLLESGEQYF. CDR3 DNA: TGTGCCAGCACTTACTTACTAGAAAGTGGCGAGCAGTACTTC.

This chain connects TRBV4-3 to TRBJ2-7; no clear D. In germline, CDR1 is LGHNA, CDR2 YSLEER. The length of the CDR3 is 14 residues. V lost 0 bases and J 6 bases, leaving 12 bases between the germline ends. The CDR3 sequence: CASSQDGPRGEQYF. CDR3 coding DNA: TGCGCCAGCAGCCAAGATGGCCCGCGCGGCGAGCAGTACTTC.

V usage is TRBV30 and J usage is TRBJ1-2; the D is unclear. V was cut by 5 bases and J by 0 bases, with 7 bases left in between. CDR3 length equals 12 residues. Germline CDR1 is GTSNPN and CDR2 is SVGIG (reference sequence). The chain's CDR3 is CAWAGSNYGYTF. The CDR3 coding sequence is TGTGCCTGGGCCGGGTCTAACTATGGCTACACCTTC. Supplemented by reference TRBV30 and TRBJ1-2, the full variable domain reads SQTIHQWPATLVQPVGSPLSLECTVEGTSNPNLYWYRQAAGRGLQLLFYSVGIGQISSEVPQNLSASRPQDRQFILSSKKLLLSDSGFYLCAWAGSNYGYTFGSGTRLTVV.

The V and J genes are TRBV9 and TRBJ2-7; the match to TRBD2 covers 9 bases. From germline, CDR1 is SGDLS and CDR2 YYNGEE. After removal of 1 base from V and 2 bases from J, the junction contained 4 bases not matched to a gene. This CDR3 region has 15 residues. This CDR3 reads CASSVRASGAYEQYF. CDR3 DNA: TGTGCCAGCAGCGTAAGGGCTAGCGGGGCCTACGAGCAGTACTTC.

The chain recombines TRBV12-3 or TRBV12-4 with TRBJ2-5; D possibly corresponds to TRBD1 (5 bases). This CDR3 contains 12 residues. Trimming left V 8 bases short and J 9 bases short, with 16 bases between. This chain's CDR3 is CASRSLLGAQYF. The CDR3 region has the DNA TGTGCCAGCCGCAGTTTATTAGGGGCCCAGTACTTC.

This clone was recorded a few times. The rearrangement joins TRBV4-1 to TRBJ1-3, with TRBD1 identical over 8 bases. Germline assignment: CDR1 MGHRA and CDR2 YSYEKL. This CDR3 contains 18 residues. After removal of 0 bases from V and 0 bases from J, the junction contained 7 bases not matched to a gene. The CDR3 loop reads CASSQEPGGLTSGNTIYF. In DNA, the CDR3 is TGCGCCAGCAGCCAAGAGCCAGGGGGCCTCACCTCTGGAAACACCATATATTTT.

This clone showed up just once. The V gene is TRBV7-9, the J gene TRBJ2-3; tentative D call: TRBD2 (5 bases). V was shortened by 4 bases and J by 4 bases, with 15 bases between the two germline ends. The CDR3 extends over 15 amino acids. Germline assignment: CDR1 SEHNR and CDR2 FQNEAQ (reference sequence). CDR3 coding DNA: TGTGCCAGCAGCTCTAGCCCCCTTGCGGCAGATACGCAGTATTTT. It is translated as CASSSSPLAADTQYF.

The J gene is TRBJ1-2, the V gene TRBV4-1; possibly TRBD1 for D (5 bases). Germline loops: CDR1 MGHRA, CDR2 YSYEKL. The V end was cut by 0 bases, the J end by 4 bases, with 15 bases between. The CDR3 runs 16 residues. CDR3 sequence: CASSQDGGSVGYGYTF. DNA of the CDR3: TGCGCCAGCAGCCAAGATGGGGGGAGCGTCGGCTATGGCTACACCTTC.

The chain is built from TRBV18 and TRBJ2-5; tentative D call: TRBD2 (5 bases). The V end was cut by 4 bases, the J end by 3 bases, with 18 bases between. The length of the CDR3 is 16 residues. Germline V lookup: CDR1 KGHSH, CDR2 LQKENI. The CDR3 DNA sequence: TGTGCCAGCTCACGCGGTGGAGGATATGATGAAGAGACCCAGTACTTC. As protein: CASSRGGGYDEETQYF. Full variable domain (missing parts from reference TRBV18 and TRBJ2-5): NAGVMQNPRHLVRRRGQEARLRCSPMKGHSHVYWYRQLPEEGLKFMVYLQKENIIDESGMPKERFSAEFPKEGPSILRIQQVVRGDSAAYFCASSRGGGYDEETQYFGPGTRLLVL.

This chain uses TRBV7-3 with TRBJ2-7; 12 bases align to TRBD2. Germline-derived CDR1 and CDR2 are SGHTA and FQGTGA. The V and J ends lost 3 bases and 4 bases, in that order; junction bases with no gene match: 4. This CDR3 spans 15 amino acids. The CDR3 protein is CASSFGLAGLYEQYF. In nucleotides, the CDR3 is TGTGCCAGCAGCTTCGGACTAGCGGGGTTGTACGAGCAGTACTTC.

The chain recombines TRBV12-3 or TRBV12-4 with TRBJ1-5; weak D call: TRBD1 (6 bases). The ends were cut back, 8 bases at V and 10 bases at J, with 15 bases in the middle. This CDR3 region has 12 residues. This chain's CDR3 is CASEKRRGPQHF. The CDR3 nucleotides are TGTGCCAGCGAAAAGCGCAGGGGACCCCAGCATTTT.

The rearrangement links TRBV2 to TRBJ2-1, with 15 bases matching TRBD2. This CDR3 is built from 15 residues. The ends lost 6 bases at V and 7 bases at J; junction bases unmatched: 4. Germline V gives CDR1 SNHLY, CDR2 FYNNEI. The CDR3 sequence: CASSRTSGGANEQFF. The CDR3 coding sequence is TGTGCCAGCAGCCGGACTAGCGGGGGGGCAAATGAGCAGTTCTTC.

The V gene is TRBV7-2, the J gene TRBJ1-2; D ambiguous. V lost 2 bases to trimming and J lost 6 bases, with 10 bases between them. The CDR3 is made up of 13 amino acids. Per germline, CDR1 SGHTA and CDR2 FQGNSA. CDR3 loop: CASSLPRIDGYTF. Here the CDR3 DNA reads TGTGCCAGCAGCTTACCCAGGATTGATGGCTACACCTTC.

The chain joins TRBV19 to TRBJ1-5, with no clear D. This CDR3 is built from 15 residues. Germline V gives CDR1 LNHDA, CDR2 SQIVND (reference sequence). The ends were cut back, 2 bases at V and 0 bases at J, with 8 bases in the middle. The CDR3 loop is CASSINGYSNQPQHF. Written as DNA, the CDR3 is TGTGCCAGTAGTATAAACGGTTATAGCAATCAGCCCCAGCATTTT.

The chain combines TRBV4-1 with TRBJ2-5; 8 positions agree with TRBD2. Germline loops: CDR1 MGHRA, CDR2 YSYEKL. V shed 0 bases and J 3 bases; nucleotides not matched to a gene: 12. The CDR3 has 18 amino acids. CDR3 loop: CASSQEGSPGRGEETQYF. In DNA form, the CDR3 reads TGCGCCAGCAGCCAAGAAGGGTCCCCCGGGCGGGGGGAAGAGACCCAGTACTTC.

This chain links TRBV2 with TRBJ2-3; D unresolved. The ends were cut back, 6 bases at V and 1 base at J, with 5 bases in the middle. The CDR3 is 12 residues long. Germline CDR1 SNHLY, CDR2 FYNNEI. This CDR3 is CASSTGTDTQYF. Here the CDR3 DNA reads TGTGCCAGCAGCACAGGCACAGATACGCAGTATTTT.

The V and J genes are TRBV20-1 and TRBJ2-2; 9 positions match TRBD2. The germline gives CDR1 DFQATT, CDR2 SNEGSKA (reference sequence). CDR3 length: 20 residues. Trimming cost V 3 bases and J 0 bases; bases outside gene matches: 17. This CDR3 reads CSASGDLAGTKTPNTGELFF. The CDR3 nucleotides read TGCAGTGCTAGTGGGGATCTAGCGGGGACAAAAACCCCGAACACCGGGGAGCTGTTTTTT.

The chain links TRBV6-2 or TRBV6-3 to TRBJ2-1, with a possible D match to TRBD1 (5 bases). CDR3 length equals 14 residues. Germline V gives CDR1 MNHEY, CDR2 SVGEGT. Deletions cut 0 bases from V and 3 bases from J, with 6 bases between. The CDR3 DNA sequence: TGTGCCAGCAGTTACTCACAGGTCTACAATGAGCAGTTCTTC. This encodes CASSYSQVYNEQFF.

The V gene is TRBV10-3, the J gene TRBJ1-3; a possible D gene is TRBD1 (5 bases). Trimming took off 9 bases at V and 8 bases at J, with 17 bases between the two ends. The CDR3 totals 13 residues. Germline values: CDR1 ENHRY, CDR2 SYGVKD. The CDR3 bases are TGTGCCATTTTCGGCCAAGGGGCGGACACCATATATTTT. Residues: CAIFGQGADTIYF.

This clone was counted between two and nine times. The chain combines TRBV12-2 with TRBJ2-7; the table's D call, TRBD1, has no DNA check behind it. TRBV12-2 is listed as a pseudogene. The CDR3 has 17 amino acids. The CDR3 bases are TGTGCAAGTCGACAAGACCCTAGACAGGGCAGGACCTACGAGCAGTACTTC. Translated: CASRQDPRQGRTYEQYF.

The chain employs TRBV6-5 and TRBJ1-2; 8 nucleotides match TRBD1. Germline V gene data show CDR1 as MNHEY and CDR2 as SVGAGI. This CDR3 is built from 14 residues. V shed 4 bases, J shed 3 bases, and the junction held 4 bases outside the gene matches. The CDR3 DNA reads TGTGCCAGCAGTTCGACAGGGGCTTACTATGGCTACACCTTC. Its translation: CASSSTGAYYGYTF.